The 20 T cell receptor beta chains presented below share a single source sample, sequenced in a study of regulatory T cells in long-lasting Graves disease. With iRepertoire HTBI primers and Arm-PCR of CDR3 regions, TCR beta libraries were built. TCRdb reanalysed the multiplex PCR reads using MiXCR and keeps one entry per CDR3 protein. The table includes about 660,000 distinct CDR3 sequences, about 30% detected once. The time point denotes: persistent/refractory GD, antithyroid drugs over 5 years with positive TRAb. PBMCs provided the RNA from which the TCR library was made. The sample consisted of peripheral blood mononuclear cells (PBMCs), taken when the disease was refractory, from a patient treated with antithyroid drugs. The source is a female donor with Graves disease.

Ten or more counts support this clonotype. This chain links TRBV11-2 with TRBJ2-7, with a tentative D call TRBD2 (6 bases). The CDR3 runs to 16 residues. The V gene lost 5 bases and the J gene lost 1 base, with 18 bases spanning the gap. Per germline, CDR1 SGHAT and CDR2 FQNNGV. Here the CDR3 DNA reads TGTGCCAGCAGCACGCGAGGGTGGAGGGGTTCCTACGAGCAGTACTTC. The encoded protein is CASSTRGWRGSYEQYF.

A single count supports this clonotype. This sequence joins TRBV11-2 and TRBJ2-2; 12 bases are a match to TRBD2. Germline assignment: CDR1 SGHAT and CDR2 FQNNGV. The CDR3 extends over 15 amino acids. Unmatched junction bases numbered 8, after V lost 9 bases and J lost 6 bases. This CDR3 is CASTPSGRGPGELFF. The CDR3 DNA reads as TGTGCCAGTACTCCTAGCGGGAGGGGCCCCGGGGAGCTGTTTTTT.

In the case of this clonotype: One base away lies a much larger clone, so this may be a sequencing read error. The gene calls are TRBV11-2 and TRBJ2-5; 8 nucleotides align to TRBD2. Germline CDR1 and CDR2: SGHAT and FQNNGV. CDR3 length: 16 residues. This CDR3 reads CASSPLLAEIQETRYF. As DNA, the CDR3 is TGTGCCAGCAGCCCCCTACTAGCGGAGATCCAAGAGACCCGGTACTTC.

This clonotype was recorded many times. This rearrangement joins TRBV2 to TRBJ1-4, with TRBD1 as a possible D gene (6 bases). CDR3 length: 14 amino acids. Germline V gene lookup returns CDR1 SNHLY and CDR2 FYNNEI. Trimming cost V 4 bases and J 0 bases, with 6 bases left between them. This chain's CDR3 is CASSAGATNEKLFF. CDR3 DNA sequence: TGTGCCAGCAGTGCAGGGGCAACTAATGAAAAACTGTTTTTT.

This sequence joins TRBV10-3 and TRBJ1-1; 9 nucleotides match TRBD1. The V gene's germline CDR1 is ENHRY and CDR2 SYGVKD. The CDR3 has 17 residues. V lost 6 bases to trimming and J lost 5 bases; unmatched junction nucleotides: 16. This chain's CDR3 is CAISAGLLTGGRTEAFF. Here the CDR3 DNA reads TGTGCCATCAGCGCAGGACTACTCACAGGGGGCAGGACTGAAGCTTTCTTT.

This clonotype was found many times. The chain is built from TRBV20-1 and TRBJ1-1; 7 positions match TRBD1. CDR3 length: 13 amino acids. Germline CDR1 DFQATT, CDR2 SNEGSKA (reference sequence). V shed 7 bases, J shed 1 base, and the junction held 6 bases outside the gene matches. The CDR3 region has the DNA TGCAGTGTCACGGGACAGAGGAACACTGAAGCTTTCTTT. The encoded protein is CSVTGQRNTEAFF.

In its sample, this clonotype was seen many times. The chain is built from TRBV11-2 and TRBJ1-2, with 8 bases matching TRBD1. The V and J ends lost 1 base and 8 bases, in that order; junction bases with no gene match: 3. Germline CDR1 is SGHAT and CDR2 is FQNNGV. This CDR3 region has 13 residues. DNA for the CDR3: TGTGCCAGCAGCTTAGCAGGGGGCCAAGGCTACACCTTC. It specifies CASSLAGGQGYTF.

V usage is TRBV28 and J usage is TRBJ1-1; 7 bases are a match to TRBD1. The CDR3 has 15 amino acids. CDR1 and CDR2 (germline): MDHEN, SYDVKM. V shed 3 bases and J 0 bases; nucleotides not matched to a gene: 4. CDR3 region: CASSFAGGLNTEAFF. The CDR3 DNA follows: TGTGCCAGCAGTTTCGCAGGGGGATTGAACACTGAAGCTTTCTTT.

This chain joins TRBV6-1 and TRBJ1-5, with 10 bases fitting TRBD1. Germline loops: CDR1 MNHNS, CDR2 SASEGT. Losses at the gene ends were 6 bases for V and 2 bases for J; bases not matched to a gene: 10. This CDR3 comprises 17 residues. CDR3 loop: CASRRGQGYGGNQPQHF. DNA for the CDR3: TGTGCCAGCAGACGGGGACAGGGGTATGGTGGCAATCAGCCCCAGCATTTT.

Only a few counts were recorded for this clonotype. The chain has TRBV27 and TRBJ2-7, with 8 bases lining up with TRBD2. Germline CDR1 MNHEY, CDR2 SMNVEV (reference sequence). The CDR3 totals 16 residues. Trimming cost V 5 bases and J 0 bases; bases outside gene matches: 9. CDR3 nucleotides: TGTGCCAGCAGTAACCACAGAGCGGGGGCCTCCTACGAGCAGTACTTC. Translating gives CASSNHRAGASYEQYF.

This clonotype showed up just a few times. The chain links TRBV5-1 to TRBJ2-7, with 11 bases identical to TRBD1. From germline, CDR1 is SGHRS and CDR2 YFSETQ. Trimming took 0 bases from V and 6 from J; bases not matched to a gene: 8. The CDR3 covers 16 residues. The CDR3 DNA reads TGCGCCAGCAGCTTGGGGTGGACAGGGGGCGCGGGCGAGCAGTACTTC. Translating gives CASSLGWTGGAGEQYF.

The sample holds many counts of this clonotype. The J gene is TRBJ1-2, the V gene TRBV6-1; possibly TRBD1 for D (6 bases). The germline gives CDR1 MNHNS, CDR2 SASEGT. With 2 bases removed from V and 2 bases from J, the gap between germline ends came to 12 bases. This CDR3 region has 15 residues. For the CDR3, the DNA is TGTGCCAGCAGTGAATACATCCAGGGGAACTATGGCTACACCTTC. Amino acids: CASSEYIQGNYGYTF.

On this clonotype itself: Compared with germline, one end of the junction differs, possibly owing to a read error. The CDR3 DNA follows: TGTGCCAGCAGCAGCAGCAGCTACGGAGGGGGAGGGGGCACCCGGGAGCTGTTTTTT. Translated, it gives CASSSSSYGGGGGTRELFF. The chain has TRBV9 and TRBJ2-2; possibly TRBD1 or TRBD2 for D (7 bases each). Germline lookup yields CDR1 SGDLS and CDR2 YYNGEE. The CDR3 has 19 amino acids.

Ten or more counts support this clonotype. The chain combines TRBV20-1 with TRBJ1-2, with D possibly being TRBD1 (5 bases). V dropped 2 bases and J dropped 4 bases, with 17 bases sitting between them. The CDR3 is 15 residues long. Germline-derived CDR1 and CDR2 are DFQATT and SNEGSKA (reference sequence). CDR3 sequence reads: CSARLFQGQSYGYTF. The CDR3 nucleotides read TGCAGTGCTAGACTATTCCAGGGTCAGAGCTATGGCTACACCTTC.

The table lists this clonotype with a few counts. In nucleotides, the CDR3 is TGTGCCAGCAGCCAAGAAAGGCGGCAGGAGTTAGCCAAAAACATTCAGTACTTC. Translating gives CASSQERRQELAKNIQYF. The chain joins TRBV14 to TRBJ2-4; no reliable D call. The CDR3 covers 18 residues. CDR1 is SGHDN and CDR2 is FVKESK in the germline V gene. Trimming took off 0 bases at V and 0 bases at J, with 15 bases between the two ends.

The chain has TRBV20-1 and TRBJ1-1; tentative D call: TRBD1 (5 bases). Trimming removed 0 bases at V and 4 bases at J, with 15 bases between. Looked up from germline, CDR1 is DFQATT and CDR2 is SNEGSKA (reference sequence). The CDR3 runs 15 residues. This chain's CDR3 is CSARDVAGYFTEAFF. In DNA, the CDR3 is TGCAGTGCTAGAGATGTTGCAGGGTATTTCACTGAAGCTTTCTTT.

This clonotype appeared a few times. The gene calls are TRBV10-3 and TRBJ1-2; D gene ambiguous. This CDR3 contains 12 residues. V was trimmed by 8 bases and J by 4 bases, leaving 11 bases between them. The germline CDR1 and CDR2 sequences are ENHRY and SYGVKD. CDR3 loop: CAIGTRPYGYTF. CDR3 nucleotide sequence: TGTGCCATCGGTACCAGGCCCTATGGCTACACCTTC.

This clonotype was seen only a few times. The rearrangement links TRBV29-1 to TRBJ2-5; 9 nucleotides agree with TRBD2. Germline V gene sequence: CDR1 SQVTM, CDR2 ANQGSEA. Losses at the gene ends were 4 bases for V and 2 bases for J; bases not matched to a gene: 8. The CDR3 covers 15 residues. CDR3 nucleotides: TGCAGCGTTGGCCAGCTAGCGGGATGGCAAGAGACCCAGTACTTC. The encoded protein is CSVGQLAGWQETQYF.

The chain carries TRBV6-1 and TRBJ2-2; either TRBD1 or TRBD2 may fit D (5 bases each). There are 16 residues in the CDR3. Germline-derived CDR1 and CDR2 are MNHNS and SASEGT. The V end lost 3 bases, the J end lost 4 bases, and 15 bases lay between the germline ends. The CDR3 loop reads CASSEGVARGTGELFF. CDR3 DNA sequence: TGTGCCAGCAGTGAGGGGGTGGCCCGAGGCACCGGGGAGCTGTTTTTT.

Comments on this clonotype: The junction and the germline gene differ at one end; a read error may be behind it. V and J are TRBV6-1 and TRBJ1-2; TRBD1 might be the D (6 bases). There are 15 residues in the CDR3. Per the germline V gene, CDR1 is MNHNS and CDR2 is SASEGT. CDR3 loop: CAGSEAPRGNYGYTF. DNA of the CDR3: TGTGCCGGCAGTGAAGCCCCCAGGGGTAACTATGGCTACACCTTC.